Listed here are 15 T cell receptor beta chains from one sample, sequenced in a study of T cells after yellow fever vaccination. TCRdb ran MiXCR on the 5' RACE reads and lists one entry per CDR3 protein. The profile shows about 340,000 distinct CDR3 sequences, 12% of them singletons. The specimen comprised CD4+ T cells sorted from PBMCs, sampled 15 days after the yellow fever booster vaccination. The receptors here all came from a man between 18 and 35 years old who received the YFV17D yellow fever vaccine.

J is TRBJ1-2 and V is TRBV27; 11 bases are a match to TRBD1. CDR1 and CDR2 (germline): MNHEY, SMNVEV (reference sequence). Trimming took 5 bases from V and 8 from J; bases not matched to a gene: 4. The CDR3 is made up of 13 amino acids. CDR3 bases: TGTGCCAGCAGTAGGACAGGGGGCATCGGCTACACCTTC. Protein: CASSRTGGIGYTF.

The chain links TRBV5-6 to TRBJ2-5; TRBD1 matches at 9 bases. The V segment lost 4 bases and the J segment 3 bases; nucleotides outside the gene matches: 10. Germline V gene sequence: CDR1 SGHDT, CDR2 YYEEEE. The CDR3 has 16 amino acids. CDR3 DNA sequence: TGTGCCAGCAGCGCGATGTTCCGGGACAGGGAAGAGACCCAGTACTTC. It specifies CASSAMFRDREETQYF.

This chain uses TRBV5-5 with TRBJ1-6; D is unresolved. Germline-derived CDR1 and CDR2 are SGHKS and YYEKEE (reference sequence). The CDR3 consists of 14 residues. With 1 base removed from V and 5 bases from J, the gap between germline ends came to 7 bases. The CDR3 sequence is CASSLRENNSPLHF. CDR3 in DNA: TGTGCCAGCAGCTTGCGGGAGAATAATTCACCCCTCCACTTT.

This clonotype was observed a few times. V gene TRBV6-2 or TRBV6-3 combines with J gene TRBJ2-7; tentative D call: TRBD2 (6 bases). From germline, CDR1 is MNHEY and CDR2 SVGEGT. V was pared by 6 bases and J by 9 bases, with 21 bases between. The CDR3 covers 14 residues. CDR3 region: CASRLTGNFGRQYV. CDR3 nucleotides: TGTGCCAGCAGATTAACAGGAAACTTCGGGAGGCAGTACGTC.

The rearrangement uses TRBV6-2 or TRBV6-3 and TRBJ2-5; 7 bases map to TRBD2. CDR1 is MNHEY, CDR2 SVGEGT, per germline. The CDR3 extends over 16 amino acids. V gave up 6 bases and J gave up 1 base; unmatched junction bases: 11. CDR3 coding DNA: TGTGCCAGCAGCCGTCTCGGGCGGGGGACCCAAGAGACCCAGTACTTC. As protein: CASSRLGRGTQETQYF.

In this sample, this clonotype turned up a few times. The J gene is TRBJ1-5, the V gene TRBV23-1, with no clear D. TRBV23-1 is an open reading frame whose function is uncertain. The CDR3 sequence is 15 residues long. The ends were cut back, 4 bases at V and 6 bases at J, with 16 bases in the middle. In DNA form, the CDR3 reads TGCGCCAGCAGTCTCTCTTGGGCAGAACCTCAGCCCCAGCATTTT. It is translated as CASSLSWAEPQPQHF.

This clonotype was seen only a few times. The gene calls are TRBV7-9 and TRBJ2-3; 9 positions agree with TRBD1. The germline gives CDR1 SEHNR, CDR2 FQNEAQ (reference sequence). This CDR3 contains 14 residues. Trimming removed 5 bases from V and 5 bases from J; junction bases left unmatched: 5. The CDR3 loop is CASSPTGGGDTQYF. CDR3 in DNA: TGTGCCAGCAGCCCCACAGGGGGCGGAGATACGCAGTATTTT.

The chain uses TRBV18 and TRBJ2-7; D gene uncertain. The V gene lost 6 bases and the J gene lost 7 bases, with 10 bases spanning the gap. In germline, CDR1 is KGHSH, CDR2 LQKENI. CDR3 length equals 11 residues. The chain's CDR3 is CASSLPGEQYF. For the CDR3, the DNA is TGTGCCAGCTCCCTCCCCGGGGAGCAGTACTTC.

The table lists this clonotype with a few counts. CDR3 DNA: TGCGCCAGCAGCTTGGGAGGCGGAAGGAATGAGCAGTTCTTC. Its protein product is CASSLGGGRNEQFF. V gene TRBV5-1 combines with J gene TRBJ2-1; unclear D gene. In germline, CDR1 is SGHRS, CDR2 YFSETQ. This CDR3 spans 14 amino acids. Trimming removed 0 bases from V and 7 bases from J, with 11 bases in between. Full variable domain (remainder filled in from reference TRBV5-1 and TRBJ2-1): KAGVTQTPRYLIKTRGQQVTLSCSPISGHRSVSWYQQTPGQGLQFLFEYFSETQRNKGNFPGRFSGRQFSNSRSEMNVSTLELGDSALYLCASSLGGGRNEQFFGPGTRLTVL.

The chain couples TRBV10-1 to TRBJ2-3; 8 positions match TRBD1. The CDR3 length is 15 residues. The germline gives CDR1 WNHNN, CDR2 SYGVQD (reference sequence). Trimming cost V 3 bases and J 0 bases; bases outside gene matches: 2. CDR3 loop: CASSDQGASTDTQYF. CDR3 in DNA: TGCGCCAGCAGTGACCAGGGGGCGAGCACAGATACGCAGTATTTT.

The chain couples TRBV20-1 to TRBJ1-5; the D gene is possibly TRBD1 (6 bases). The CDR3 length is 12 residues. Per germline, CDR1 DFQATT and CDR2 SNEGSKA (reference sequence). CDR3 coding DNA: TGCAGCACAGGGCACTACAATCAGCCCCAGCATTTT. Its translation: CSTGHYNQPQHF.

The sample holds a few counts of this clonotype. The CDR3 coding sequence is TGCGCCAGCAGCCAAGTTAACGCTGGGGCCAACGTCCTGACTTTC. It yields the protein CASSQVNAGANVLTF. The chain links TRBV4-3 to TRBJ2-6; no reliable D call. V gave up 1 base and J gave up 2 bases, with 6 bases separating them. CDR1 and CDR2 (germline): LGHNA, YSLEER. The CDR3 has 15 amino acids.

The chain uses TRBV19 and TRBJ2-7; no clear D. The CDR3 totals 13 residues. Germline V gene sequence: CDR1 LNHDA, CDR2 SQIVND (reference sequence). CDR3 nucleotides: TGTCTCCGCTACCTCCCGCAGAACTACGAGCAGTACGTC. It translates to CLRYLPQNYEQYV.

The rearrangement joins TRBV6-1 to TRBJ2-2, with TRBD1 matching 7 bases. CDR1 and CDR2 (germline): MNHNS, SASEGT. The CDR3 is 15 residues long. The V gene end was trimmed by 0 bases and the J gene end by 5 bases; junction bases not matched to a gene: 3. The CDR3 DNA is TGTGCCAGCAGTGAAGCAGGGGGCGGAACCGGGGAGCTGTTTTTT. Translated: CASSEAGGGTGELFF.

The chain carries TRBV10-3 and TRBJ2-2, with 7 bases identical to TRBD1. Germline assignment: CDR1 ENHRY and CDR2 SYGVKD. Trimming removed 11 bases from V and 6 bases from J; junction bases left unmatched: 9. The CDR3 totals 13 residues. The CDR3 reads CASTGEIAGELFF. In DNA, the CDR3 is TGTGCCTCAACAGGGGAGATAGCCGGGGAGCTGTTTTTT.